This T cell receptor beta chain was observed in a study of blood T cell repertoires in COVID-19. Across the study: There were acute and convalescent COVID-19 samples, and they came from the United States, Italy and Spain. Sources were T cells, B-cell-depleted T cells, or PBMCs; the material itself was cDNA or gDNA.

Original processing methods: Amplified reference gene primers provided the basis for estimating nucleated cell counts. The assay was immunoSEQ multiplex PCR, and TCRdb's table has in-frame clones only and misses some. The V and J calls and the clone size are those of that table, but D and trimming were determined from the DNA. The sample contains about 130,000 clones, about four fifths of which appear only once. The CDR3 has 14 amino acids. The J segment lost 6 bases and the V segment lost 8 bases, leaving 6 bases of the junction unmatched. In germline, CDR1 is MNHEY, CDR2 SVGAGI. This sequence was found in a woman over 75 with acute or convalescent COVID-19. The sample consisted of peripheral blood. V usage is TRBV6-5 and J usage is TRBJ1-3, with 11 positions matching TRBD1. CDR3 sequence (DNA): TGTGCCAGCCGGGACAGGGGGATTATAAACACCATATATTTT. Its translation: CASRDRGIINTIYF.